The 31 T cell receptor beta chains below were found in one sample sequenced in a study of OX40 agonist ivuxolimab in advanced cancers. Sequenced by immunoSEQ multiplex PCR; TCRdb stores in-frame clones only, minus some. The table records roughly 10,000 clones, over 60% of them present only once. The sequencing here drew on CD4+ or CD8+ T cells sorted from blood, taken in a trial of the OX40 agonist ivuxolimab. Receptors were obtained from an adult with an advanced solid tumor such as melanoma, head and neck, liver or kidney cancer.

The V gene is TRBV11-2, the J gene TRBJ2-7, with D unresolved. Trimming removed 6 bases from V and 3 bases from J, with 12 bases in between. This CDR3 region has 13 residues. The germline V gene has CDR1 SGHAT and CDR2 FQNNGV. CDR3 in amino acids: CASSYDTIYEQYF. The DNA for the CDR3 is TGTGCCAGCAGTTACGACACTATCTACGAGCAGTACTTC.

The chain recombines TRBV6-4 with TRBJ2-1, with 9 bases lining up with TRBD1. The V segment lost 6 bases and the J segment 12 bases; nucleotides outside the gene matches: 3. The CDR3 contains 11 residues. Germline V lookup: CDR1 MRHNA, CDR2 SNTAGT. The CDR3 DNA follows: TGTGCCAGCAGACCGGGACAGGGGCAGTTCTTC. This sequence encodes CASRPGQGQFF.

The genes are TRBV10-3 and TRBJ1-1; TRBD1 agrees at 9 bases. The CDR3 is made up of 17 amino acids. V trimming: 6 bases; J trimming: 1 base; junction bases outside the gene matches: 12. Germline V lookup: CDR1 ENHRY, CDR2 SYGVKD. CDR3: CAIRRTKPGQGNTEAFF. The CDR3 region has the DNA TGTGCCATCAGAAGGACTAAACCGGGACAGGGGAACACTGAAGCTTTCTTT.

The chain is built from TRBV10-3 and TRBJ1-1; no definite D call. The CDR3 is 14 residues long. Germline CDR1 is ENHRY and CDR2 is SYGVKD. V was shortened by 2 bases and J by 1 base, with 8 bases between the two germline ends. The CDR3 here is CAISERAANTEAFF. Here the CDR3 DNA reads TGTGCCATCAGTGAGCGGGCGGCGAACACTGAAGCTTTCTTT.

The rearrangement joins TRBV4-2 to TRBJ1-1; D unclear. Per germline, CDR1 LGHNA and CDR2 YNFKEQ. With 0 bases removed from V and 6 bases from J, the gap between germline ends came to 14 bases. This CDR3 comprises 15 residues. CDR3 sequence (DNA): TGTGCCAGCAGCCAAGAGGGCACGGAGATTGCTGAAGCTTTCTTT. Protein product: CASSQEGTEIAEAFF.

Concerning this clone itself: Different DNA sequences within this sample yield the same CDR3. The gene calls are TRBV6-5 and TRBJ1-5, with D uncertain. V shed 3 bases and J shed 3 bases, with 9 bases lying between them. This CDR3 has 14 amino acids. Germline CDR1 and CDR2: MNHEY and SVGAGI. The CDR3 nucleotides read TGTGCCAGCAGTTATTCGGGGTCCAATCAGCCCCAGCATTTT. Its translation: CASSYSGSNQPQHF.

The rearrangement links TRBV28 to TRBJ1-4; D ambiguous. The V end was cut by 7 bases, the J end by 5 bases, with 11 bases between. Germline V gene data show CDR1 as MDHEN and CDR2 as SYDVKM. The CDR3 is 13 residues long. The CDR3 spells CASKGTPNEKLFF. The CDR3 region has the DNA TGTGCCAGCAAGGGCACCCCGAATGAAAAACTGTTTTTT. The variable domain in full, completed from reference TRBV28 and TRBJ1-4, reads DVKVTQSSRYLVKRTGEKVFLECVQDMDHENMFWYRQDPGLGLRLIYFSYDVKMKEKGDIPEGYSVSREKKERFSLILESASTNQTSMYLCASKGTPNEKLFFGSGTQLSVL.

The V gene is TRBV10-3, the J gene TRBJ2-2; a weak D match, TRBD1 (5 bases). From germline, CDR1 is ENHRY and CDR2 SYGVKD. The CDR3 is 16 residues long. Trimming removed 5 bases at V and 0 bases at J, with 13 bases between. The CDR3 nucleotides read TGTGCCATCAGTTTTCAGGGAAACGCGAACACCGGGGAGCTGTTTTTT. It codes for CAISFQGNANTGELFF.

This chain links TRBV6-5 with TRBJ2-1; 10 positions match TRBD2. This CDR3 has 14 residues. V was clipped by 2 bases and J by 15 bases; unmatched bases: 10. Germline assignment: CDR1 MNHEY and CDR2 SVGAGI. In DNA, the CDR3 is TGTGCCAGCAGTTACCGGTCAGCGGGGGGGGCTGCGTTCTTC. Residues: CASSYRSAGGAAFF.

The chain combines TRBV11-3 with TRBJ1-2; the D is unclear. This CDR3 has 13 amino acids. Trimming removed 1 base from V and 8 bases from J, with 11 bases in between. Per the germline V gene, CDR1 is SGHNT and CDR2 is YENEEA. The CDR3 here is CASSLVLGSGYTF. In nucleotides, the CDR3 is TGTGCCAGCAGCTTAGTCCTGGGTAGCGGCTACACCTTC.

This chain links TRBV7-9 with TRBJ2-7; maybe TRBD2 (5 bases). The germline V and J ends were trimmed by 5 bases and 2 bases, with 10 bases remaining between them. The germline gives CDR1 SEHNR, CDR2 FQNEAQ (reference sequence). The CDR3 has 13 amino acids. In DNA, the CDR3 is TGTGCCAGCAGCCCAGAACTAGCCTACGAGCAGTACTTC. This codes for CASSPELAYEQYF.

The V call is TRBV7-9, the J call TRBJ2-2; a weak D match, TRBD2 (5 bases). CDR1 is SEHNR, CDR2 FQNEAQ, per germline (reference sequence). V lost 6 bases, J lost 1 base, and 12 bases lay in between. The CDR3 has 15 amino acids. As DNA, the CDR3 is TGTGCCAGCAGGTTAACGGGAAAGAACACCGGGGAGCTGTTTTTT. Its protein is CASRLTGKNTGELFF.

The CDR3 nucleotides read TGTGCCAGACACAATGAGCAGTTCTTC. This codes for CARHNEQFF. The chain links TRBV6-5 to TRBJ2-1; D call uncertain. Germline CDR1 MNHEY, CDR2 SVGAGI. The CDR3 extends over 9 amino acids. V lost 9 bases, J lost 5 bases, and 2 bases lay in between.

The chain is built from TRBV6-5 and TRBJ1-3; perhaps TRBD1 as D (5 bases). The CDR3 runs 16 residues. CDR1 MNHEY and CDR2 SVGAGI come from the germline V gene. Trimming shortened V by 2 bases and J by 2 bases, and 13 bases separated the two germline ends. CDR3: CASSYEAGPPGNTIYF. The CDR3 nucleotides are TGTGCCAGCAGTTACGAGGCAGGGCCCCCTGGAAACACCATATATTTT.

The rearrangement joins TRBV10-3 to TRBJ2-7; 8 bases agree with TRBD1. The CDR3 is made up of 16 amino acids. V dropped 1 base and J dropped 2; count of bases not matched to a gene: 7. Looked up from germline, CDR1 is ENHRY and CDR2 is SYGVKD. In DNA form, the CDR3 reads TGTGCCATCAGTGAGTTCGACAGGGGTATACCCTACGAGCAGTACTTC. This encodes CAISEFDRGIPYEQYF.

The rearrangement links TRBV19 to TRBJ1-2; D perhaps matches TRBD1 (5 bases). V gave up 2 bases and J gave up 4 bases, with 20 bases separating them. Looked up from germline, CDR1 is LNHDA and CDR2 is SQIVND (reference sequence). This CDR3 is 17 amino acids long. The CDR3 sequence is CASSIIQDFTLTYGYTF. The CDR3 nucleotides read TGTGCCAGTAGTATAATACAGGACTTCACACTAACCTATGGCTACACCTTC. Combining the CDR3 with reference TRBV19 and TRBJ1-2 gives the whole variable domain DGGITQSPKYLFRKEGQNVTLSCEQNLNHDAMYWYRQDPGQGLRLIYYSQIVNDFQKGDIAEGYSVSREKKESFPLTVTSAQKNPTAFYLCASSIIQDFTLTYGYTFGSGTRLTVV.

The DNA of the CDR3 is TGCGCCAGCAGCCAAGATATTGGGGGCCTCTACGAGCAGTACTTC. It codes for CASSQDIGGLYEQYF. The genes are TRBV4-1 and TRBJ2-7; tentatively, D is TRBD1 (6 bases). Trimming took 0 bases from V and 3 from J, leaving 12 bases between them. The CDR3 runs 15 residues. Germline values: CDR1 MGHRA, CDR2 YSYEKL.

The chain has TRBV6-4 and TRBJ1-2; no clear D gene. Trimming took 5 bases from V and 8 from J, leaving 18 bases between them. Germline CDR1 MRHNA, CDR2 SNTAGT. This CDR3 contains 14 residues. The CDR3 DNA sequence: TGTGCCAGCAGTTACGAGAGAGACCTGAGAGGCTACACCTTC. It yields the protein CASSYERDLRGYTF.

The V call is TRBV5-6, the J call TRBJ2-7; D unclear. Between the trimmed V and J ends, which lost 4 bases and 3 bases, there was a span of 11 bases. The germline gives CDR1 SGHDT, CDR2 YYEEEE. The CDR3 loop spans 13 amino acids. CDR3: CASSRAVSYEQYF. The CDR3 DNA sequence: TGTGCCAGCAGCCGGGCGGTCAGCTACGAGCAGTACTTC.

V and J are TRBV5-5 and TRBJ2-2; 7 bases match TRBD1. Trimming took 6 bases from V and 0 from J; bases not matched to a gene: 2. CDR3 length: 14 residues. Germline assignment: CDR1 SGHKS and CDR2 YYEKEE (reference sequence). CDR3 sequence (DNA): TGTGCCAGCACGACAGGGCCGAACACCGGGGAGCTGTTTTTT. Translated: CASTTGPNTGELFF.

The chain uses TRBV5-1 and TRBJ2-7; TRBD1 agrees at 8 bases. The V gene's germline CDR1 is SGHRS and CDR2 YFSETQ. The CDR3 sequence is 13 residues long. Trimming removed 5 bases from V and 4 bases from J; junction bases left unmatched: 5. The CDR3 bases are TGCGCCAGCAGGAGCACAGGGGGATACGAGCAGTACTTC. As protein: CASRSTGGYEQYF.

The V call is TRBV27, the J call TRBJ1-2; perhaps TRBD1 as D (6 bases). Trimming took 5 bases from V and 3 from J, leaving 10 bases between them. Germline CDR1 is MNHEY and CDR2 is SMNVEV (reference sequence). The CDR3 totals 13 residues. For the CDR3, the DNA is TGTGCCAGCAGTACCAGGGGTGACTATGGCTACACCTTC. This codes for CASSTRGDYGYTF.

The V call is TRBV9, the J call TRBJ2-3; D unclear. From germline, CDR1 is SGDLS and CDR2 YYNGEE. The length of the CDR3 is 15 residues. V lost 3 bases and J lost 4, with 15 bases in between. CDR3 in amino acids: CASSGLVGAPDTQYF. The CDR3 nucleotides read TGTGCCAGCAGCGGGCTAGTAGGAGCCCCAGATACGCAGTATTTT.

The chain has TRBV5-3 and TRBJ2-7; no definite D call. TRBV5-3 is an ORF, and what it does is uncertain. V lost 8 bases and J lost 2, with 14 bases in between. This CDR3 is 13 amino acids long. CDR3 region: CASSPGRTYEQYF. For the CDR3, the DNA is TGTGCCAGCAGCCCCGGACGGACCTACGAGCAGTACTTC.

V usage is TRBV2 and J usage is TRBJ2-5; TRBD2 matches at 12 bases. The CDR3 is 15 residues long. V lost 4 bases, J lost 5 bases, and 5 bases stayed unmatched. Germline CDR1 SNHLY, CDR2 FYNNEI. In DNA, the CDR3 is TGTGCCAGCAGTGGAACTAGCGGGGGGCGCGAGACCCAGTACTTC. Protein: CASSGTSGGRETQYF. The entire variable domain, with the rest obtained from reference TRBV2 and TRBJ2-5, is as follows: EPEVTQTPSHQVTQMGQEVILRCVPISNHLYFYWYRQILGQKVEFLVSFYNNEISEKSEIFDDQFSVERPDGSNFTLKIRSTKLEDSAMYFCASSGTSGGRETQYFGPGTRLLVL.

The V call is TRBV19, the J call TRBJ1-2, with D maybe TRBD1 (6 bases). Trimming cost V 5 bases and J 2 bases, with 12 bases left between them. Germline values: CDR1 LNHDA, CDR2 SQIVND (reference sequence). The CDR3 consists of 14 residues. The CDR3 bases are TGTGCCAGTAGTTCGACAGGACCGAACTATGGCTACACCTTC. Its translation: CASSSTGPNYGYTF.

In this sample, this clone turned up a few times. The chain recombines TRBV4-1 with TRBJ2-1; D is uncertain. V was trimmed by 2 bases and J by 5 bases, leaving 16 bases between them. Germline CDR1 reads MGHRA; CDR2 reads YSYEKL. The CDR3 consists of 16 residues. The CDR3 is CASSQKIEAQHNEQFF. The DNA of the CDR3 is TGCGCCAGCAGCCAAAAGATAGAGGCCCAGCACAATGAGCAGTTCTTC.

The V and J genes are TRBV4-1 and TRBJ1-5; D perhaps matches TRBD1 (5 bases). Per the germline V gene, CDR1 is MGHRA and CDR2 is YSYEKL. The V end was cut by 3 bases, the J end by 9 bases, with 18 bases between. The CDR3 runs 15 residues. CDR3 residues: CASSHISQDYPPQHF. DNA of the CDR3: TGCGCCAGCAGCCACATTTCACAGGATTATCCGCCCCAGCATTTT.

The chain links TRBV30 to TRBJ1-3; 10 positions match TRBD1. The CDR3 is 12 residues long. After removal of 8 bases from V and 7 bases from J, the junction contained 5 bases not matched to a gene. The germline gives CDR1 GTSNPN, CDR2 SVGIG (reference sequence). The CDR3 bases are TGTGCCCAAGGACAGGGGGGTAACACCATATATTTT. The encoded protein is CAQGQGGNTIYF.

CDR3 region: CAAGPYRSYEQYF. CDR3 nucleotides: TGTGCCGCAGGGCCATACCGCTCCTACGAGCAGTACTTC. The rearrangement uses TRBV5-6 and TRBJ2-7; tentative D call: TRBD1 (5 bases). CDR3 size: 13 residues. V was pared by 10 bases and J by 0 bases, with 14 bases between. The germline V gene has CDR1 SGHDT and CDR2 YYEEEE. Combining the CDR3 with reference TRBV5-6 and TRBJ2-7 gives the whole variable domain DAGVTQSPTHLIKTRGQQVTLRCSPKSGHDTVSWYQQALGQGPQFIFQYYEEEERQRGNFPDRFSGHQFPNYSSELNVNALLLGDSALYLCAAGPYRSYEQYFGPGTRLTVT.

The chain carries TRBV7-9 and TRBJ2-1; no clear D gene. Trimming shortened V by 1 base and J by 8 bases, and 6 bases separated the two germline ends. This CDR3 spans 12 amino acids. Germline loops: CDR1 SEHNR, CDR2 FQNEAQ (reference sequence). CDR3 in amino acids: CASSLGGHEQFF. In DNA, the CDR3 is TGTGCCAGCAGCTTAGGGGGTCATGAGCAGTTCTTC.